This T cell receptor beta chain was recorded in a study of vaccination effects on CD4 cells after COVID-19. About the study: All participants had two doses of either the BNT162b2 or mRNA-1273 vaccine.

To note about this clone: The target antigen is unknown.

Overall study results and limits: Cross-reactivity toward common cold coronaviruses was confined to only 1 of 255 vaccine-induced clones in healthy vaccinees.

Germline-derived CDR1 and CDR2 are KGHDR and SFDVKD. CDR3 length: 16 amino acids. Trimming cost V 4 bases and J 7 bases, with 21 bases left between them. Clones were read by immunoSEQ multiplex PCR, and TCRdb kept only the in-frame ones, dropping some. The data contain tens of thousands of clones, roughly 72% of them singletons. Pools of viral peptides were used by the ViraFEST assay to expand antigen-specific CD4+ T cells ahead of sequencing. After less than 11 days in culture, the CD4+ T cells were isolated. Vaccinated participants had no history of SARS-CoV-2 infection and tested negative for nucleocapsid antibodies. Fresh IL-2-containing medium replaced half the medium on days 3 and 7.

The sample consisted of CD4+ T cells from PBMCs cultured with HCoV-OC43 spike peptides, taken before COVID-19 vaccination. Subset reported: HCoV-OC43 spike overlapping peptide pool stimulation. The source is a human donor who received a COVID-19 vaccine. The chain joins TRBV24-1 to TRBJ1-2; possible D gene TRBD1, 5 bases. CDR3 in amino acids: CATSDANPGEIGGYTF. CDR3 DNA sequence: TGTGCCACCAGTGACGCAAACCCGGGGGAGATCGGTGGCTACACCTTC.